These 29 T cell receptor beta chains originate from one sample sequenced in a study of cytomegalovirus exposure and HLA in healthy donors. With 60 Vbeta and 13 Jbeta primers, the PCR was carried out. Sequencing used immunoSEQ multiplex PCR; TCRdb keeps in-frame clones, though not all of them. The sample carries around 160,000 clones, around 79% recorded once. The source material was PBMCs. The receptors derive from a male donor in good health and CMV-seropositive.

The CDR3 is CASSLYLDATAASPLHF. CDR3 in DNA: TGTGCCAGCAGCCTTTACTTGGACGCAACAGCGGCTTCACCCCTCCACTTT. V is TRBV5-8 and J is TRBJ1-6; D is ambiguous. From germline, CDR1 is SGHTS and CDR2 YDEGEE. The CDR3 loop spans 17 amino acids. V dropped 4 bases and J dropped 9 bases, with 23 bases sitting between them. Using reference TRBV5-8 and TRBJ1-6 for the parts outside the CDR3, the full variable domain is EAGVTQSPTHLIKTRGQQATLRCSPISGHTSVYWYQQALGLGLQFLLWYDEGEERNRGNFPPRFSGRQFPNYSSELNVNALELEDSALYLCASSLYLDATAASPLHFGNGTRLTVT.

The V call is TRBV30, the J call TRBJ1-2, with D unresolved. Germline CDR1 reads GTSNPN; CDR2 reads SVGIG (reference sequence). The CDR3 covers 13 residues. V lost 1 base and J 1 base, leaving 7 bases between the germline ends. CDR3 nucleotides: TGTGCCTGGAGTGGTGGGAGTAACTATGGCTACACCTTC. Residues: CAWSGGSNYGYTF. The whole variable domain, remainder taken from reference TRBV30 and TRBJ1-2, is SQTIHQWPATLVQPVGSPLSLECTVEGTSNPNLYWYRQAAGRGLQLLFYSVGIGQISSEVPQNLSASRPQDRQFILSSKKLLLSDSGFYLCAWSGGSNYGYTFGSGTRLTVV.

CDR3 amino acids: CASSGGTAFYGYTF. The DNA for the CDR3 is TGTGCCAGCAGTGGGGGGACAGCTTTCTATGGCTACACCTTC. V is TRBV6-1 and J is TRBJ1-2; 7 bases line up with TRBD1. Germline values: CDR1 MNHNS, CDR2 SASEGT. Losses at the gene ends were 4 bases for V and 4 bases for J; bases not matched to a gene: 6. CDR3 size: 14 residues.

The sample holds a few counts of this clone. This chain joins TRBV2 and TRBJ1-3, with 9 bases matching TRBD1. This CDR3 is 15 amino acids long. Germline assignment: CDR1 SNHLY and CDR2 FYNNEI. With 6 bases clipped from V and 0 bases from J, the junction kept 3 bases outside the gene matches. The CDR3 nucleotides read TGTGCCAGCAGGGAACAGGGGGCCTCTGGAAACACCATATATTTT. This translates into CASREQGASGNTIYF. Supplemented by reference TRBV2 and TRBJ1-3, the full variable domain reads EPEVTQTPSHQVTQMGQEVILRCVPISNHLYFYWYRQILGQKVEFLVSFYNNEISEKSEIFDDQFSVERPDGSNFTLKIRSTKLEDSAMYFCASREQGASGNTIYFGEGSWLTVV.

The rearrangement joins TRBV10-2 to TRBJ1-1; 8 bases align to TRBD1. The CDR3 covers 14 residues. The V gene end was trimmed by 5 bases and the J gene end by 1 base; junction bases not matched to a gene: 3. Germline V gives CDR1 WSHSY, CDR2 SAAADI. CDR3 sequence (DNA): TGCGCCAGCAGTATGACAGGGGAGAACACTGAAGCTTTCTTT. It is translated as CASSMTGENTEAFF.

This clone was counted once. The chain carries TRBV4-1 and TRBJ1-4, with TRBD1 identical over 7 bases. The length of the CDR3 is 17 residues. CDR1 is MGHRA and CDR2 is YSYEKL in the germline V gene. The trim removed 5 bases at V and 7 bases at J, leaving 16 bases unmatched. CDR3 protein: CASSVRTGGLVSEKLFF. In DNA form, the CDR3 reads TGCGCCAGCAGCGTACGGACAGGTGGCTTGGTTTCTGAAAAACTGTTTTTT.

This chain links TRBV2 with TRBJ2-1; TRBD1 matches at 8 bases. CDR1 is SNHLY, CDR2 FYNNEI, per germline. V lost 11 bases to trimming and J lost 3 bases; unmatched junction nucleotides: 9. CDR3 length: 14 amino acids. The CDR3 DNA reads TGTGCCTCCAGGGGGCAGGCGGACTACAATGAGCAGTTCTTC. Its protein product is CASRGQADYNEQFF.

The rearrangement links TRBV30 to TRBJ2-7; 9 bases match TRBD1. Germline CDR1 is GTSNPN and CDR2 is SVGIG (reference sequence). Trimming cost V 0 bases and J 3 bases; bases outside gene matches: 6. The CDR3 runs to 15 residues. The CDR3 sequence is CAWSVGGTGHYEQYF. CDR3 bases: TGTGCCTGGAGTGTGGGTGGGACAGGGCACTACGAGCAGTACTTC.

The chain links TRBV2 to TRBJ2-2, with 7 bases matching TRBD2. Germline CDR1 SNHLY, CDR2 FYNNEI. After removal of 6 bases from V and 0 bases from J, the junction contained 4 bases not matched to a gene. This CDR3 is 15 amino acids long. In DNA form, the CDR3 reads TGTGCCAGCAGGGCAAGCGGGACGAACACCGGGGAGCTGTTTTTT. Translation: CASRASGTNTGELFF.

The table lists this clone with a count of one. This sample includes further DNA sequences coding for the same CDR3. The rearrangement joins TRBV7-3 to TRBJ2-2, with TRBD2 identical over 11 bases. Germline CDR1 is SGHTA and CDR2 is FQGTGA. V was clipped by 2 bases and J by 1 base; unmatched bases: 0. This CDR3 has 16 residues. CDR3 residues: CASSLGLAGNTGELFF. The CDR3 nucleotides are TGTGCCAGCAGCTTAGGACTAGCGGGGAACACCGGGGAGCTGTTTTTT. Supplemented by reference TRBV7-3 and TRBJ2-2, the full variable domain reads GAGVSQTPSNKVTEKGKYVELRCDPISGHTALYWYRQSLGQGPEFLIYFQGTGAADDSGLPNDRFFAVRPEGSVSTLKIQRTERGDSAVYLCASSLGLAGNTGELFFGEGSRLTVL.

The chain has TRBV6-5 and TRBJ1-5, with TRBD1 matching over 12 bases. The CDR3 covers 14 residues. V shed 6 bases and J 7 bases; nucleotides not matched to a gene: 4. Per germline, CDR1 MNHEY and CDR2 SVGAGI. CDR3 coding DNA: TGTGCCAGCAGGGGGACAGGGGGCTTACAGCCCCAGCATTTT. Protein: CASRGTGGLQPQHF.

In its sample, this clone was seen a few times. The CDR3 region is CASSPGSNTDTQYF. The CDR3 DNA reads as TGCGCCAGCAGTCCCGGTTCAAACACAGATACGCAGTATTTT. V and J are TRBV5-1 and TRBJ2-3, with unresolved D. Germline V gene sequence: CDR1 SGHRS, CDR2 YFSETQ. V dropped 5 bases and J dropped 2 bases, with 12 bases sitting between them. The CDR3 loop spans 14 amino acids.

V and J are TRBV4-3 and TRBJ2-3; D may be TRBD2 (5 bases). Germline loops: CDR1 LGHNA, CDR2 YSLEER. The V and J ends lost 1 base and 0 bases respectively, with 8 bases between them. This CDR3 region has 15 residues. The DNA of the CDR3 is TGCGCCAGCAGCCAAGGGATAGCGAGCACAGATACGCAGTATTTT. Translated, it gives CASSQGIASTDTQYF.

The chain combines TRBV6-5 with TRBJ1-1; 7 positions match TRBD1. Trimming removed 5 bases from V and 7 bases from J; junction bases left unmatched: 10. Germline CDR1 reads MNHEY; CDR2 reads SVGAGI. The CDR3 runs 14 residues. This CDR3 is CASSLNTGQIEAFF. CDR3 DNA sequence: TGTGCCAGCAGTCTCAACACGGGACAGATTGAAGCTTTCTTT.

The V gene is TRBV30, the J gene TRBJ1-5; weak D call: TRBD1 (6 bases). Trimming took off 5 bases at V and 3 bases at J, with 17 bases between the two ends. From germline, CDR1 is GTSNPN and CDR2 SVGIG (reference sequence). The CDR3 contains 15 residues. In nucleotides, the CDR3 is TGTGCCTGGCAACCCCGAACAGGGCTCAATCAGCCCCAGCATTTT. Protein sequence: CAWQPRTGLNQPQHF.

This clone has only a few counts. This sequence joins TRBV4-3 and TRBJ2-1; D is possibly TRBD1 (5 bases). V lost 4 bases, J lost 6 bases, and 13 bases lay in between. Germline assignment: CDR1 LGHNA and CDR2 YSLEER. The CDR3 extends over 14 amino acids. The CDR3 sequence is CASSPGMGGNEQFF. DNA for the CDR3: TGCGCCAGCAGCCCAGGGATGGGCGGCAATGAGCAGTTCTTC.

The J gene is TRBJ2-7, the V gene TRBV5-1; unclear D gene. In germline, CDR1 is SGHRS, CDR2 YFSETQ. The germline V and J ends were trimmed by 5 bases and 3 bases, with 6 bases remaining between them. The CDR3 loop spans 11 amino acids. The CDR3 DNA is TGCGCCAGCAGGGCTTACTACGAGCAGTACTTC. Translation: CASRAYYEQYF. The full variable domain, its missing parts supplied by reference TRBV5-1 and TRBJ2-7, is KAGVTQTPRYLIKTRGQQVTLSCSPISGHRSVSWYQQTPGQGLQFLFEYFSETQRNKGNFPGRFSGRQFSNSRSEMNVSTLELGDSALYLCASRAYYEQYFGPGTRLTVT.

This chain joins TRBV5-1 and TRBJ2-2; 11 nucleotides line up with TRBD2. Germline loops: CDR1 SGHRS, CDR2 YFSETQ. V shed 3 bases and J 5 bases; nucleotides not matched to a gene: 9. The CDR3 is 17 residues long. CDR3 sequence reads: CASSWNIAGGSTGELFF. Here the CDR3 DNA reads TGCGCCAGCAGCTGGAACATAGCGGGGGGGTCTACCGGGGAGCTGTTTTTT.

This clone was seen a few times. This rearrangement joins TRBV6-5 to TRBJ2-7; 7 bases agree with TRBD1. Germline CDR1 and CDR2: MNHEY and SVGAGI. The length of the CDR3 is 14 residues. V shed 10 bases and J 3 bases; nucleotides not matched to a gene: 12. The CDR3, as DNA: TGTGCCACCTCCCCGGACAGGCCTCACTACGAGCAGTACTTC. Translating it yields CATSPDRPHYEQYF.

The genes are TRBV30 and TRBJ1-2; possibly TRBD1 for D (5 bases). Germline V gene sequence: CDR1 GTSNPN, CDR2 SVGIG (reference sequence). The CDR3 is 13 residues long. Trimming shortened V by 1 base and J by 8 bases, and 14 bases separated the two germline ends. The CDR3 DNA reads as TGTGCCTGGAGTGCCAGCAGGGCTTTGGGCTACACCTTC. Protein sequence: CAWSASRALGYTF.

About this clone: The junction departs from germline at one end; a sequencing error may be responsible. The CDR3: CSSSLGDRVYGYTF. DNA for the CDR3: TGTTCCAGCAGCTTAGGGGACAGAGTCTATGGCTACACCTTC. V and J are TRBV7-9 and TRBJ1-2; the match to TRBD1 covers 7 bases. Germline V gene data show CDR1 as SEHNR and CDR2 as FQNEAQ (reference sequence). The length of the CDR3 is 14 residues.

This clone occurred once. The V and J genes are TRBV9 and TRBJ1-2, with D maybe TRBD1 (6 bases). V lost 4 bases, J lost 5 bases, and 18 bases lay in between. Germline CDR1 reads SGDLS; CDR2 reads YYNGEE. The CDR3 extends over 15 amino acids. The CDR3 sequence is CASSPDWGRWYGYTF. The DNA of the CDR3 is TGTGCCAGCAGCCCCGACTGGGGGCGATGGTATGGCTACACCTTC.

For the CDR3, the DNA is TGTGCCAGCAGCCCTCTCGGGGTAGGCAAAAACATTCAGTACTTC. It translates to CASSPLGVGKNIQYF. V is TRBV11-2 and J is TRBJ2-4; TRBD2 is a possible D gene (5 bases). Between the trimmed V and J ends, which lost 5 bases and 3 bases, there was a span of 14 bases. Germline V gene lookup returns CDR1 SGHAT and CDR2 FQNNGV. The CDR3 is made up of 15 amino acids.

The CDR3 DNA is TGTGCCAGCAGTCCCCCTGGACAGGGGGGTCAGCCCCAGCATTTT. The encoded protein is CASSPPGQGGQPQHF. This sequence joins TRBV28 and TRBJ1-5, with 10 nucleotides matching TRBD1. The trim removed 5 bases at V and 6 bases at J, leaving 7 bases unmatched. The CDR3 sequence is 15 residues long. The germline V gene has CDR1 MDHEN and CDR2 SYDVKM. Combining the CDR3 with reference TRBV28 and TRBJ1-5 gives the whole variable domain DVKVTQSSRYLVKRTGEKVFLECVQDMDHENMFWYRQDPGLGLRLIYFSYDVKMKEKGDIPEGYSVSREKKERFSLILESASTNQTSMYLCASSPPGQGGQPQHFGDGTRLSIL.

The rearrangement uses TRBV6-6 and TRBJ2-1, with 8 bases fitting TRBD2. Germline CDR1 and CDR2: MNHNY and SVGAGI (reference sequence). The CDR3 runs 15 residues. After removal of 6 bases from V and 8 bases from J, the junction contained 12 bases not matched to a gene. The CDR3 loop is CASRNGLAGADEQFF. The CDR3 nucleotides read TGTGCCAGCAGAAACGGACTAGCCGGGGCTGATGAGCAGTTCTTC.

J is TRBJ2-7 and V is TRBV2, with 7 positions matching TRBD1. The germline gives CDR1 SNHLY, CDR2 FYNNEI. V trimming: 5 bases; J trimming: 2 bases; junction bases outside the gene matches: 3. This CDR3 region has 13 residues. CDR3: CASSNRGTYEQYF. The DNA for the CDR3 is TGTGCCAGCAGTAACAGGGGTACCTACGAGCAGTACTTC.

J is TRBJ2-7 and V is TRBV29-1, with a tentative D call TRBD2 (6 bases). CDR1 and CDR2 (germline): SQVTM, ANQGSEA. The V end lost 4 bases, the J end lost 4 bases, and 17 bases lay between the germline ends. The CDR3 consists of 14 residues. The CDR3: CSVGGALGGYEQYF. In DNA form, the CDR3 reads TGCAGCGTTGGTGGGGCGTTGGGGGGTTACGAGCAGTACTTC.

The V call is TRBV29-1, the J call TRBJ1-5, with 9 bases that match TRBD1. This CDR3 is 14 amino acids long. Trimming removed 5 bases from V and 1 base from J; junction bases left unmatched: 3. Per the germline V gene, CDR1 is SQVTM and CDR2 is ANQGSEA. This CDR3 is CSVQDRGSNQPQHF. CDR3 in DNA: TGCAGCGTTCAGGACAGGGGCAGCAATCAGCCCCAGCATTTT.

The chain is built from TRBV6-9 and TRBJ1-1, with unresolved D. V was trimmed by 5 bases and J by 3 bases, leaving 25 bases between them. Germline V CDR1 and CDR2: MNHGY, SVAAGI. The CDR3 sequence is 18 residues long. The DNA of the CDR3 is TGTGCCAGCAGTCAGTACGACTCCCCAAAGGTGTGGGACACTGAAGCTTTCTTT. It translates to CASSQYDSPKVWDTEAFF.